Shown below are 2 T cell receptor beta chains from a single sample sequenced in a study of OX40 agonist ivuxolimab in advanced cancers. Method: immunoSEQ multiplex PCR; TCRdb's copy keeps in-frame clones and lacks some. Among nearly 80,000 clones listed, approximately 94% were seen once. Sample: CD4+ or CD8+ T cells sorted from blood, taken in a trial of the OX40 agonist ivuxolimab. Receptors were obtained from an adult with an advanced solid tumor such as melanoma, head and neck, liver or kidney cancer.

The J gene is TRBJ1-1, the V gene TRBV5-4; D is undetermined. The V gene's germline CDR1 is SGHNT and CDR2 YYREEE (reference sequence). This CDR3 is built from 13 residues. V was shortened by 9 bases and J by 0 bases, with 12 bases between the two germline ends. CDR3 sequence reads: CATRREMNTEAFF. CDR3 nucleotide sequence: TGTGCCACGAGGCGGGAGATGAACACTGAAGCTTTCTTT.

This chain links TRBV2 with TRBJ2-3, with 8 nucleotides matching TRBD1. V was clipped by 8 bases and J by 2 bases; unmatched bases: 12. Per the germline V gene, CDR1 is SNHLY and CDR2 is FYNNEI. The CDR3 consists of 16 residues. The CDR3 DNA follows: TGTGCCAGCGGTACTCTCCGGGACAGGTTCACAGATACGCAGTATTTT. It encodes CASGTLRDRFTDTQYF.